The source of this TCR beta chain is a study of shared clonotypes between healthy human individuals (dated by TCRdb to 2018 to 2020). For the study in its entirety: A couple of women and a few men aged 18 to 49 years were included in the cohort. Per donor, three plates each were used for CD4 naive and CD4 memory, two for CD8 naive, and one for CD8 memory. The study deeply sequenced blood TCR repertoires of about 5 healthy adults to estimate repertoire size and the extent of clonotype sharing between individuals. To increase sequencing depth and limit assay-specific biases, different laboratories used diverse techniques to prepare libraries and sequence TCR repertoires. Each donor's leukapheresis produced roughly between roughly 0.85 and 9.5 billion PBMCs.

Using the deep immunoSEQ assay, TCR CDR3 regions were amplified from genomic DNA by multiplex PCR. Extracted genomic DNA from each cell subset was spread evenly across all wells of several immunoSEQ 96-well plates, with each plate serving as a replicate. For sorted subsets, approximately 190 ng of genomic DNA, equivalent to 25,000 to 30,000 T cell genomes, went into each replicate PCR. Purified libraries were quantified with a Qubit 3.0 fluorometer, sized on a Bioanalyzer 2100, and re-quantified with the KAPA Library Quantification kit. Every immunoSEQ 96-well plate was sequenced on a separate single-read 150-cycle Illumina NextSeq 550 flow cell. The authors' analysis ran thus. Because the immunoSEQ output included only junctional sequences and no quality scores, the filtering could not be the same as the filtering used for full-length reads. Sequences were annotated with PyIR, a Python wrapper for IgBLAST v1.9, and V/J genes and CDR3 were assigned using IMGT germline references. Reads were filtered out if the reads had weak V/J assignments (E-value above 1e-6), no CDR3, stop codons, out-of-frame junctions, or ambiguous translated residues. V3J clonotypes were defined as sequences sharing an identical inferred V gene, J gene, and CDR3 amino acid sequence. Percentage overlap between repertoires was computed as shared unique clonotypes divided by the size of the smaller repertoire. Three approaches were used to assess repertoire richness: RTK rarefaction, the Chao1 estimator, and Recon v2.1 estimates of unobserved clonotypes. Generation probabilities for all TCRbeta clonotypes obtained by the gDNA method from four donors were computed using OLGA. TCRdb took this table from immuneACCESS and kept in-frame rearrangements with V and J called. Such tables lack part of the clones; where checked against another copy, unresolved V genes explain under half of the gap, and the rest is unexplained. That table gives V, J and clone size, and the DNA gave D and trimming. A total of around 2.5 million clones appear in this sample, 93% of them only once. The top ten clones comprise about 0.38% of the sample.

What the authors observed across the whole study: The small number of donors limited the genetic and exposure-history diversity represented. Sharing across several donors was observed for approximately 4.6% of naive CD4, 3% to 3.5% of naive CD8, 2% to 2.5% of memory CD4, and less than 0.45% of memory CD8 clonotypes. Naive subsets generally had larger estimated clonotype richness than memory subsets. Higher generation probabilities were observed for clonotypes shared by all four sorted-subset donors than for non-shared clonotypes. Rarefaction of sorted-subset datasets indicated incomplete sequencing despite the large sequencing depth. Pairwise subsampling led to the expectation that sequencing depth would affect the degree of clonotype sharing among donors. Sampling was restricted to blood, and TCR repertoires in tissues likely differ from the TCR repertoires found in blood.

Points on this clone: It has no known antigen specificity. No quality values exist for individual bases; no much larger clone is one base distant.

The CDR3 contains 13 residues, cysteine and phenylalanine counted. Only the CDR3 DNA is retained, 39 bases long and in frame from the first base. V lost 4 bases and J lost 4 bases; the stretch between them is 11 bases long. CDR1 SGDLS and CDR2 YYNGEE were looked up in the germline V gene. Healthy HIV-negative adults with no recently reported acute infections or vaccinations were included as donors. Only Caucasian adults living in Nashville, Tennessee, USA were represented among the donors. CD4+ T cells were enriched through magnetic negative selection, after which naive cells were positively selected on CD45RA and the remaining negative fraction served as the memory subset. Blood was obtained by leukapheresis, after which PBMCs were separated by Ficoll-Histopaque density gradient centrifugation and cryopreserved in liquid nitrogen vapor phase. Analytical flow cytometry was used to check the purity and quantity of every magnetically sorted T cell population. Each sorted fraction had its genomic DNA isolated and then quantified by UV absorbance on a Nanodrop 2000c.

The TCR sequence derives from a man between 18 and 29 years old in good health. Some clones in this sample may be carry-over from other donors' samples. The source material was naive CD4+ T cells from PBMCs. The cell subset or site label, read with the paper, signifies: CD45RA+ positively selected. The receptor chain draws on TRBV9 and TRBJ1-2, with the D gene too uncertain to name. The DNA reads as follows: TGTGCCAGCAGCCTATTATCCGGCTATGGCTACACCTTC. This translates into CASSLLSGYGYTF.